The entry below gives a single TCR beta chain sequence along with its context. These data originate in a study of cytomegalovirus exposure and HLA in healthy donors. Germline V lookup: CDR1 MNHNY, CDR2 SVGAGI (reference sequence). Trimming took off 0 bases at V and 7 bases at J, with 15 bases between the two ends. The CDR3 extends over 15 amino acids. The PCR used 60 Vbeta and 13 Jbeta primers. Method: immunoSEQ multiplex PCR; TCRdb's copy keeps in-frame clones and lacks some. The sample contains around 120,000 clones, 75% to 85% of which appear only once. The sequenced sample consisted of PBMCs. The chain joins TRBV6-6 to TRBJ1-2; the D gene is possibly TRBD1 (5 bases). This clonotype was sampled from a girl aged 2-10 years in good health and CMV-seronegative. The CDR3 DNA follows: TGTGCCAGCAGTTACTCTGTATTTGAAGGGGCTGGCTACACCTTC. Translated, it gives CASSYSVFEGAGYTF.